This TCR beta chain came from a study of monozygotic twins with inflammatory bowel disease. In germline, CDR1 is MNHNS, CDR2 SASEGT. The CDR3 runs to 15 residues. It was about 4,000 ng of total RNA that each TCR library used. One entry per CDR3 protein, without DNA, is what TCRdb gives after re-calling the 5' RACE reads. The sample's table shows about 380,000 distinct CDR3 sequences. The source of this sequence is a human donor with ulcerative colitis or Crohn's disease, or a healthy co-twin of an affected twin (not recorded which). The sequencing input was blood. The chain joins TRBV6-1 to TRBJ1-6. CDR3 protein: CASSQGSSYNSPLHF.